Each of the 21 T cell receptor beta chains below was sequenced from the same sample in a study of beta chain features in type 1 diabetes. Study-wide results and caveats: In all four CD4+ subsets, TCRB CDR3 length was significantly, moderately reduced in type 1 diabetes.

The antigens of these receptors remain unknown. Sequencing targeted expressed TCRB transcripts, as all isolated RNA had been reverse transcribed. Method: immunoSEQ multiplex PCR; TCRdb's copy keeps in-frame clones and lacks some. The data hold 600,000 or so clones, with around an eighth observed a single time. The material sequenced was naive CD4+ T cells from blood. The receptor source for this set is a man aged 30 to 39 with type 1 diabetes.

The V gene is TRBV25-1, the J gene TRBJ1-1; D uncertain. Deletions cut 4 bases from V and 10 bases from J, with 13 bases between. CDR1 is MGHDK and CDR2 is SYGVNS in the germline V gene. This CDR3 spans 12 amino acids. CDR3 residues: CASSALFVGAFF. CDR3 sequence (DNA): TGTGCCAGCAGTGCTTTATTCGTCGGAGCTTTCTTT.

This clone was seen more than once but under ten times. Other nucleotide sequences in the sample specify the same CDR3. The chain joins TRBV9 to TRBJ2-5; weak D call: TRBD2 (5 bases). Trimming took 0 bases from V and 4 from J, leaving 10 bases between them. From germline, CDR1 is SGDLS and CDR2 YYNGEE. The CDR3 totals 14 residues. The chain's CDR3 is CASSVVGGGETQYF. DNA of the CDR3: TGTGCCAGCAGCGTAGTTGGAGGAGGAGAGACCCAGTACTTC.

This clone was seen a few times. The chain uses TRBV5-1 and TRBJ2-7; 10 bases match TRBD2. Trimming at V came to 3 bases and at J to 3 bases, leaving 6 bases not matched to a gene. This CDR3 contains 15 residues. Germline CDR1 reads SGHRS; CDR2 reads YFSETQ. The CDR3 bases are TGCGCCAGCAGCTACCTAGCGGGGGTCGACTACGAGCAGTACTTC. Translated: CASSYLAGVDYEQYF.

The genes are TRBV5-1 and TRBJ2-5, with D possibly called TRBD1 or TRBD2 (5 bases each). CDR1 and CDR2 from the germline V gene are SGHRS and YFSETQ. V was cut by 0 bases and J by 7 bases, with 10 bases left in between. This CDR3 spans 13 amino acids. The CDR3 loop is CASSLGGDGTQYF. CDR3 sequence (DNA): TGCGCCAGCAGCTTGGGAGGGGATGGGACCCAGTACTTC.

This clone turned up a few times. This same CDR3 is encoded by further DNA sequences in the sample. The chain recombines TRBV18 with TRBJ1-5, with a possible D match to TRBD1 (5 bases). This CDR3 is 15 amino acids long. Germline CDR1 is KGHSH and CDR2 is LQKENI. V was trimmed by 4 bases and J by 2 bases, leaving 12 bases between them. Written as DNA, the CDR3 is TGTGCCAGCTCACGACCCGGGACTGGCAATCAGCCCCAGCATTTT. Amino acid sequence: CASSRPGTGNQPQHF.

The chain is built from TRBV25-1 and TRBJ2-6; the D gene is possibly TRBD1 (6 bases). The ends were cut back, 8 bases at V and 4 bases at J, with 9 bases in the middle. The CDR3 consists of 13 residues. The germline gives CDR1 MGHDK, CDR2 SYGVNS. Here the CDR3 reads CASGGLGANVLTF. In DNA form, the CDR3 reads TGTGCCAGCGGGGGCCTGGGGGCCAACGTCCTGACTTTC.

In its sample, this clone was seen a few times. This chain links TRBV6-6 with TRBJ1-4; D may be TRBD1 (5 bases). This CDR3 comprises 12 residues. Germline values: CDR1 MNHNY, CDR2 SVGAGI (reference sequence). The V and J ends lost 6 bases and 7 bases respectively, with 9 bases between them. CDR3: CASRSGAEKLFF. For the CDR3, the DNA is TGTGCCAGCAGGTCCGGGGCTGAAAAACTGTTTTTT.

This rearrangement joins TRBV20-1 to TRBJ2-1, with a tentative D call TRBD1 (5 bases). CDR1 is DFQATT and CDR2 is SNEGSKA in the germline V gene (reference sequence). Trimming removed 3 bases at V and 10 bases at J, with 10 bases between. The CDR3 extends over 11 amino acids. The CDR3 DNA is TGCAGTGCTAGGGTAGGGGCCGAGCAGTTCTTC. Translation: CSARVGAEQFF.

This clone was observed a handful of times. V usage is TRBV7-6 and J usage is TRBJ2-3; 7 nucleotides agree with TRBD2. CDR3 length: 16 amino acids. Germline CDR1 reads SGHVS; CDR2 reads FNYEAQ. The V segment lost 3 bases and the J segment 2 bases; nucleotides outside the gene matches: 8. CDR3 amino acids: CASSFGTNDPTDTQYF. The CDR3 bases are TGTGCCAGCAGCTTCGGGACTAACGATCCCACAGATACGCAGTATTTT.

This clone was observed a few times. The chain links TRBV7-9 to TRBJ2-5; no definite D call. Germline V gene data show CDR1 as SEHNR and CDR2 as FQNEAQ (reference sequence). The CDR3 consists of 13 residues. With 5 bases removed from V and 4 bases from J, the gap between germline ends came to 11 bases. CDR3 nucleotide sequence: TGTGCCAGCAGCGACATTATGGGAGAGACCCAGTACTTC. Translating it yields CASSDIMGETQYF.

V is TRBV30 and J is TRBJ2-1; 10 positions match TRBD1. V was pared by 2 bases and J by 16 bases, with 5 bases of the junction left unmatched. Germline CDR1 is GTSNPN and CDR2 is SVGIG (reference sequence). This CDR3 has 11 residues. This chain's CDR3 is CAWSMGQGRFF. Written as DNA, the CDR3 is TGTGCCTGGAGTATGGGACAGGGGCGTTTCTTC.

The chain is built from TRBV18 and TRBJ2-2; 7 bases match TRBD1. The CDR3 covers 15 residues. In germline, CDR1 is KGHSH, CDR2 LQKENI. The J segment lost 4 bases and the V segment lost 6 bases, leaving 8 bases of the junction unmatched. As DNA, the CDR3 is TGTGCCAGCTCTCCTCGACAGGGAGCCACCGGGGAGCTGTTTTTT. Translation gives CASSPRQGATGELFF.

Only a few counts were recorded for this clone. Other DNA sequences of this sample code for an identical CDR3. The rearrangement links TRBV7-2 to TRBJ1-5; the D is unclear. Trimming removed 1 base at V and 2 bases at J, with 3 bases between. The CDR3 is made up of 13 amino acids. Germline V CDR1 and CDR2: SGHTA, FQGNSA. This CDR3 reads CASSLGRNQPQHF. Here the CDR3 DNA reads TGTGCCAGCAGCTTAGGGCGCAATCAGCCCCAGCATTTT.

V is TRBV5-1 and J is TRBJ2-7, with TRBD1 identical over 8 bases. J lost 4 bases, V lost 0 bases, and 9 bases had no gene match. The CDR3 totals 16 residues. Germline CDR1 SGHRS, CDR2 YFSETQ. CDR3 loop: CASSLGRGQDAYEQYF. In nucleotides, the CDR3 is TGCGCCAGCAGCTTGGGTAGGGGACAGGACGCTTACGAGCAGTACTTC.

This clone was seen a few times. The gene calls are TRBV7-9 and TRBJ1-5; D unclear. This CDR3 has 15 amino acids. Germline-derived CDR1 and CDR2 are SEHNR and FQNEAQ (reference sequence). Trimming removed 3 bases at V and 1 base at J, with 10 bases between. The CDR3 here is CASSLSSRSNQPQHF. CDR3 DNA: TGTGCCAGCAGCTTGTCTTCCAGAAGCAATCAGCCCCAGCATTTT.

The gene calls are TRBV28 and TRBJ2-3; TRBD1 or TRBD2 may be the D gene (5 bases each). Trimming stripped 3 bases from V and 3 bases from J, with 16 bases between. CDR1 MDHEN and CDR2 SYDVKM come from the germline V gene. The length of the CDR3 is 16 residues. This CDR3 is CASSLSTGRGTDTQYF. CDR3 DNA: TGTGCCAGCAGTTTGTCAACAGGTCGGGGAACAGATACGCAGTATTTT.

Concerning this clone: Other nucleotide sequences from this sample produce the same CDR3. This chain links TRBV6-5 with TRBJ1-1; D gene unclear. Trimming shortened V by 0 bases and J by 2 bases, and 10 bases separated the two germline ends. This CDR3 is built from 15 residues. CDR1 is MNHEY, CDR2 SVGAGI, per germline. The CDR3 DNA is TGTGCCAGCAGTTACTCGCCGGGTGGTAACACTGAAGCTTTCTTT. Translated: CASSYSPGGNTEAFF.

The V and J genes are TRBV2 and TRBJ2-7; the D gene is possibly TRBD1 (6 bases). Trimming pared 2 bases from V and 5 bases from J, leaving 10 bases between. CDR1 and CDR2 (germline): SNHLY, FYNNEI. The CDR3 is made up of 13 amino acids. As DNA, the CDR3 is TGTGCCAGCAGTGAACAGGGGTCAGACGAGCAGTACTTC. Translation gives CASSEQGSDEQYF.

This rearrangement joins TRBV29-1 to TRBJ2-1, with 8 bases identical to TRBD1. The CDR3 totals 12 residues. Germline lookup yields CDR1 SQVTM and CDR2 ANQGSEA. Trimming removed 7 bases from V and 6 bases from J; junction bases left unmatched: 5. The CDR3 DNA reads as TGCAGCGGTGGACAGGGTGGCAATGAGCAGTTCTTC. Translation gives CSGGQGGNEQFF.

This clone turned up a few times. The chain carries TRBV10-3 and TRBJ2-7, with TRBD2 as a possible D gene (6 bases). V lost 8 bases and J 5 bases, leaving 16 bases between the germline ends. Germline V gene lookup returns CDR1 ENHRY and CDR2 SYGVKD. The CDR3 runs to 13 residues. This chain's CDR3 is CAISTRTLHEQYF. For the CDR3, the DNA is TGTGCCATCTCGACTAGAACCCTCCACGAGCAGTACTTC.

The genes are TRBV30 and TRBJ1-4, with 7 nucleotides matching TRBD1. The CDR3 consists of 15 residues. V shed 2 bases, J shed 7 bases, and the junction held 10 bases outside the gene matches. The germline gives CDR1 GTSNPN, CDR2 SVGIG (reference sequence). In DNA, the CDR3 is TGTGCCTGGAGTTGGGACAGACGCGATCCTGAAAAACTGTTTTTT. It encodes CAWSWDRRDPEKLFF.